These 27 T cell receptor beta chains were sequenced from one sample in a study of cytomegalovirus exposure and HLA in healthy donors. The assay was immunoSEQ multiplex PCR, and TCRdb's table has in-frame clones only and misses some. Here the sample spans 160,000 or so clones, around 90% being singletons. The sequencing sample was made of PBMCs. All receptors come from a man younger than 35 in good health and CMV-seronegative.

V usage is TRBV10-1 and J usage is TRBJ1-4, with a possible D match to TRBD1 (5 bases). This CDR3 has 16 amino acids. Germline CDR1 and CDR2: WNHNN and SYGVQD (reference sequence). V lost 0 bases, J lost 5 bases, and 13 bases lay in between. The CDR3 spells CASSESSGAPNEKLFF. The DNA of the CDR3 is TGCGCCAGCAGTGAGTCGAGCGGGGCGCCAAATGAAAAACTGTTTTTT.

J is TRBJ2-2 and V is TRBV5-1; TRBD1 aligns across 7 bases. V was clipped by 4 bases and J by 3 bases; unmatched bases: 6. This CDR3 comprises 15 residues. Germline assignment: CDR1 SGHRS and CDR2 YFSETQ. The CDR3 loop reads CASSIGQAYTGELFF. Written as DNA, the CDR3 is TGCGCCAGCAGCATTGGACAGGCATACACCGGGGAGCTGTTTTTT.

The genes are TRBV6-1 and TRBJ2-1; a possible D gene is TRBD2 (6 bases). The CDR3 runs 14 residues. CDR1 is MNHNS, CDR2 SASEGT, per germline. The germline V and J ends were trimmed by 4 bases and 9 bases, with 16 bases remaining between them. The CDR3 protein is CASSGTAGKSEQFF. The CDR3 nucleotides read TGTGCCAGCAGTGGGACCGCGGGGAAGAGTGAGCAGTTCTTC.

This chain links TRBV5-1 with TRBJ1-4, with D unresolved. Germline V lookup: CDR1 SGHRS, CDR2 YFSETQ. The V gene lost 3 bases and the J gene lost 0 bases, with 6 bases spanning the gap. The CDR3 consists of 14 residues. DNA of the CDR3: TGCGCCAGCAGCTCCAGTTCAACTAATGAAAAACTGTTTTTT. This gives the protein CASSSSSTNEKLFF. Full variable domain (outside the CDR3, taken from reference TRBV5-1 and TRBJ1-4): KAGVTQTPRYLIKTRGQQVTLSCSPISGHRSVSWYQQTPGQGLQFLFEYFSETQRNKGNFPGRFSGRQFSNSRSEMNVSTLELGDSALYLCASSSSSTNEKLFFGSGTQLSVL.

As DNA, the CDR3 is TGCGCCAGCAGCCAACGACAGGGGTCGGGCACTGAAGCTTTCTTT. This gives the protein CASSQRQGSGTEAFF. The chain combines TRBV4-1 with TRBJ1-1, with 8 nucleotides matching TRBD1. Trimming at V came to 2 bases and at J to 4 bases, leaving 6 bases not matched to a gene. This CDR3 contains 15 residues. Germline V gene data show CDR1 as MGHRA and CDR2 as YSYEKL.

The V call is TRBV11-2, the J call TRBJ1-4; TRBD1 is a possible D gene (5 bases). Germline loops: CDR1 SGHAT, CDR2 FQNNGV. V shed 1 base and J shed 7 bases, with 7 bases lying between them. This CDR3 region has 13 residues. For the CDR3, the DNA is TGTGCCAGCAGCTTAGTCCAGGGTGAAAAACTGTTTTTT. Protein: CASSLVQGEKLFF.

The chain links TRBV5-1 to TRBJ2-7; TRBD1 is a possible D gene (6 bases). The length of the CDR3 is 13 residues. Per the germline V gene, CDR1 is SGHRS and CDR2 is YFSETQ. The V end lost 4 bases, the J end lost 3 bases, and 11 bases lay between the germline ends. This chain's CDR3 is CASSNGGGYEQYF. In nucleotides, the CDR3 is TGCGCCAGCAGCAATGGGGGCGGCTACGAGCAGTACTTC.

This chain's CDR3 is CASSQESGWEQYF. CDR3 coding DNA: TGCGCCAGCAGCCAAGAATCAGGGTGGGAGCAGTACTTC. The V call is TRBV4-3, the J call TRBJ2-7; possibly TRBD1 for D (5 bases). V was trimmed by 0 bases and J by 7 bases, leaving 10 bases between them. CDR3 length: 13 residues. In germline, CDR1 is LGHNA, CDR2 YSLEER.

In this sample, this clone turned up once. This chain joins TRBV18 and TRBJ2-1, with TRBD2 identical over 10 bases. In germline, CDR1 is KGHSH, CDR2 LQKENI. The CDR3 totals 15 residues. V gave up 3 bases and J gave up 4 bases; unmatched junction bases: 3. The CDR3 sequence is CASSPLAGVYNEQFF. The CDR3 nucleotides are TGTGCCAGCTCACCCCTAGCGGGAGTATACAATGAGCAGTTCTTC.

V usage is TRBV7-6 and J usage is TRBJ1-3; D gene unclear. The CDR3 spans 18 residues. V lost 5 bases, J lost 2 bases, and 22 bases lay in between. Germline V gives CDR1 SGHVS, CDR2 FNYEAQ. CDR3 nucleotide sequence: TGTGCCAGCAGCCCCGGAGGAGGATCAGTGGTTCCTGGAAACACCATATATTTT. This encodes CASSPGGGSVVPGNTIYF.

V and J are TRBV5-6 and TRBJ2-4; D perhaps matches TRBD1 (7 bases). In germline, CDR1 is SGHDT, CDR2 YYEEEE. V was trimmed by 7 bases and J by 5 bases, leaving 31 bases between them. CDR3 length: 19 residues. The CDR3 is CASALRGGGFGLIENIQYF. The CDR3 DNA reads as TGTGCCAGCGCCTTGCGTGGAGGGGGCTTTGGTCTCATTGAAAACATTCAGTACTTC.

V and J are TRBV27 and TRBJ2-3, with TRBD2 identical over 14 bases. CDR1 and CDR2 from the germline V gene are MNHEY and SMNVEV (reference sequence). V lost 0 bases and J lost 0; bases outside the gene matches: 5. This CDR3 is 19 amino acids long. CDR3 residues: CASSLSRTSGGTSTDTQYF. In nucleotides, the CDR3 is TGTGCCAGCAGTTTATCTAGGACTAGCGGGGGGACTAGCACAGATACGCAGTATTTT.

The V and J genes are TRBV4-3 and TRBJ2-2; TRBD1 might be the D (6 bases). Trimming left V 4 bases short and J 0 bases short, with 9 bases between. Germline V lookup: CDR1 LGHNA, CDR2 YSLEER. This CDR3 is 15 amino acids long. CDR3 in amino acids: CASSPRTANTGELFF. The CDR3 DNA sequence: TGCGCCAGCAGCCCTCGGACAGCGAACACCGGGGAGCTGTTTTTT.

The chain is built from TRBV9 and TRBJ1-4; 7 bases line up with TRBD1. This CDR3 has 15 residues. From germline, CDR1 is SGDLS and CDR2 YYNGEE. After removal of 3 bases from V and 4 bases from J, the junction contained 6 bases not matched to a gene. The CDR3 protein is CASSGDREVNEKLFF. Written as DNA, the CDR3 is TGTGCCAGCAGCGGCGACAGGGAAGTTAATGAAAAACTGTTTTTT.

This chain uses TRBV10-1 with TRBJ2-3; 7 bases fit TRBD2. The CDR3 runs 13 residues. Germline CDR1 reads WNHNN; CDR2 reads SYGVQD (reference sequence). The V and J ends lost 6 bases and 2 bases, in that order; junction bases with no gene match: 2. DNA for the CDR3: TGCGCCAGCAGCGGGGGGACCACAGATACGCAGTATTTT. Protein product: CASSGGTTDTQYF.

The chain's CDR3 is CASSAPLAGAHEQYF. Written as DNA, the CDR3 is TGTGCCAGCAGCGCCCCACTAGCGGGAGCCCACGAGCAGTACTTC. The J gene is TRBJ2-7, the V gene TRBV9, with 11 bases matching TRBD2. V lost 3 bases and J lost 5; bases outside the gene matches: 7. From germline, CDR1 is SGDLS and CDR2 YYNGEE. The CDR3 runs 15 residues. The full variable domain, completed using reference TRBV9 and TRBJ2-7, is DSGVTQTPKHLITATGQRVTLRCSPRSGDLSVYWYQQSLDQGLQFLIQYYNGEERAKGNILERFSAQQFPDLHSELNLSSLELGDSALYFCASSAPLAGAHEQYFGPGTRLTVT.

The rearrangement uses TRBV15 and TRBJ1-5; the D gene is possibly TRBD1 (6 bases). The CDR3 is 15 residues long. The V end lost 0 bases, the J end lost 9 bases, and 15 bases lay between the germline ends. The germline CDR1 and CDR2 sequences are LNHNV and YYDKDF (reference sequence). The CDR3: CATSRERGTPGPQHF. The CDR3 bases are TGTGCCACCAGCAGAGAAAGGGGGACCCCTGGGCCCCAGCATTTT.

The chain employs TRBV2 and TRBJ2-2; 7 nucleotides line up with TRBD1. Germline trimming cut 6 bases from V and 2 bases from J; bases unmatched to any gene: 3. Germline assignment: CDR1 SNHLY and CDR2 FYNNEI. This CDR3 region has 14 residues. This CDR3 is CASRGTENTGELFF. The CDR3 DNA reads as TGTGCCAGCAGGGGGACAGAAAACACCGGGGAGCTGTTTTTT.

The chain carries TRBV4-1 and TRBJ1-1; TRBD1 agrees at 8 bases. Germline assignment: CDR1 MGHRA and CDR2 YSYEKL. The CDR3 consists of 15 residues. Trimming took 2 bases from V and 0 from J; bases not matched to a gene: 2. CDR3 residues: CASSQLQGVNTEAFF. DNA of the CDR3: TGCGCCAGCAGCCAATTACAGGGGGTGAACACTGAAGCTTTCTTT.

This chain joins TRBV7-8 and TRBJ1-5; D remains unclear. V was clipped by 2 bases and J by 6 bases, with 20 bases between them. The CDR3 loop spans 17 amino acids. Germline-derived CDR1 and CDR2 are SGHVS and FQNEAQ. The CDR3 DNA reads as TGTGCCAGCAGCTTAATGAGGGCCCGGGCCCCCAGTCAGCCCCAGCATTTT. Translated, it gives CASSLMRARAPSQPQHF.

This clone occurred once. This sequence joins TRBV2 and TRBJ1-2, with D uncertain. V was clipped by 6 bases and J by 1 base, with 12 bases between them. Germline CDR1 reads SNHLY; CDR2 reads FYNNEI. This CDR3 contains 14 residues. The CDR3 spells CASRTTTYNYGYTF. CDR3 in DNA: TGTGCCAGCAGAACGACAACGTATAACTATGGCTACACCTTC.

V and J are TRBV6-1 and TRBJ1-2; 8 nucleotides match TRBD1. With 3 bases clipped from V and 2 bases from J, the junction kept 5 bases outside the gene matches. Germline CDR1 reads MNHNS; CDR2 reads SASEGT. This CDR3 has 15 residues. CDR3 in DNA: TGTGCCAGCAGTGACTGGACAGGGTCGAACTATGGCTACACCTTC. Translated, it gives CASSDWTGSNYGYTF.

The chain joins TRBV27 to TRBJ2-3; D call uncertain. This CDR3 comprises 15 residues. CDR1 is MNHEY and CDR2 is SMNVEV in the germline V gene (reference sequence). Trimming stripped 4 bases from V and 6 bases from J, with 17 bases between. The CDR3 DNA is TGTGCCAGCAGTTCGGATAGCTTGGTTTTGGATACGCAGTATTTT. Protein product: CASSSDSLVLDTQYF.

This chain links TRBV4-1 with TRBJ1-1, with unresolved D. The germline V gene has CDR1 MGHRA and CDR2 YSYEKL. The V gene lost 0 bases and the J gene lost 8 bases, with 16 bases spanning the gap. This CDR3 comprises 15 residues. The DNA for the CDR3 is TGCGCCAGCAGCCAAGATATTGGAGAAGTGGAAGAAGCTTTCTTT. Amino acids: CASSQDIGEVEEAFF.

This chain uses TRBV29-1 with TRBJ1-1, with TRBD1 matching 10 bases. The CDR3 totals 15 residues. Germline values: CDR1 SQVTM, CDR2 ANQGSEA. V lost 5 bases and J lost 5; bases outside the gene matches: 11. The CDR3, as DNA: TGCAGCGTTCTTGGACAGGGGGTGGGATTTACTGAAGCTTTCTTT. Amino acids: CSVLGQGVGFTEAFF.

The V call is TRBV23-1, the J call TRBJ1-2; perhaps TRBD1 as D (5 bases). TRBV23-1 carries the ORF label, with uncertain function. The CDR3 runs 13 residues. Deletions cut 2 bases from V and 7 bases from J, with 11 bases between. The CDR3 spells CASSQKVGVGYTF. CDR3 DNA: TGCGCCAGCAGTCAAAAGGTAGGGGTTGGCTACACCTTC.

This chain joins TRBV20-1 and TRBJ1-2; a weak D match, TRBD1 (6 bases). Germline CDR1 and CDR2: DFQATT and SNEGSKA (reference sequence). The CDR3 is 11 residues long. V was cut by 7 bases and J by 8 bases, with 14 bases left in between. As DNA, the CDR3 is TGCAGTGGCATTGGGGGCGCAGGCTACACCTTC. Translation: CSGIGGAGYTF.